Detailed here is one T cell receptor beta chain. These data belong to a study of T cell responses to AZD1222 COVID-19 vaccine. TCRdb's copy holds only in-frame clones and misses some; the assay was immunoSEQ multiplex PCR. Of 150,000 to 180,000 clones listed, 70% to 90% are singletons. This CDR3 comprises 14 residues. Per germline, CDR1 LNHDA and CDR2 SQIVND (reference sequence). The V gene lost 6 bases and the J gene lost 7 bases, with 15 bases spanning the gap. The sequence came from an adult in good health. This material consisted of peripheral blood, taken on day 0 of MenACWY control vaccination. V gene TRBV19 combines with J gene TRBJ1-4; D perhaps matches TRBD1 (5 bases). The CDR3 DNA reads TGTGCCAGTAGCCGAGCGGAGGGGTTTGAAAAACTGTTTTTT. This codes for CASSRAEGFEKLFF. Complete variable domain (other parts from reference TRBV19 and TRBJ1-4): DGGITQSPKYLFRKEGQNVTLSCEQNLNHDAMYWYRQDPGQGLRLIYYSQIVNDFQKGDIAEGYSVSREKKESFPLTVTSAQKNPTAFYLCASSRAEGFEKLFFGSGTQLSVL.